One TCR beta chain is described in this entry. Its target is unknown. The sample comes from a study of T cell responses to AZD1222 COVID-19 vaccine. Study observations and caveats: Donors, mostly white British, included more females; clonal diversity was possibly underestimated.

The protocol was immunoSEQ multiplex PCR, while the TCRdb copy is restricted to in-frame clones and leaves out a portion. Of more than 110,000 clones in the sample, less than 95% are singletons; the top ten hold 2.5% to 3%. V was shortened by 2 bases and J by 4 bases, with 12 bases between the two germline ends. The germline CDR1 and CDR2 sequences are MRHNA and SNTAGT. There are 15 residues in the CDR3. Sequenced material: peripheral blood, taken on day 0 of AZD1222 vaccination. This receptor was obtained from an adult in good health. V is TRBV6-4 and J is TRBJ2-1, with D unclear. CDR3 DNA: TGTGCCAGCAGTGACACCCCAGACGCTTACAATGAGCAGTTCTTC. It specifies CASSDTPDAYNEQFF.